The 27 T cell receptor beta chains presented below share a single source sample, sequenced in a study of T cell responses to AZD1222 COVID-19 vaccine (TCRdb year 2021). The library was prepared using the immunoSEQ multiplex PCR assay. TCRdb stores this immuneACCESS table with in-frame sequences only. Part of the clones is absent; in the studies checked, under half of the shortfall reflects unresolved V genes, and no reason is known for the rest. This sample holds roughly 170,000 clones; around 88% were observed only once. In total, the top ten clones hold about 0.53% of the sample. The intended sense of this specimen's time point label: baseline before first vaccination. Sequencing was performed on peripheral blood, taken on day 0 of AZD1222 vaccination. The receptors derive from an adult in good health.

This rearrangement joins TRBV7-9 to TRBJ1-2; 9 bases agree with TRBD1. After removal of 4 bases from V and 6 bases from J, the junction contained 3 bases not matched to a gene. The CDR3 contains 13 residues. Germline assignment: CDR1 SEHNR and CDR2 FQNEAQ (reference sequence). The CDR3 DNA sequence: TGTGCCAGCAGCTCCACAGGGGGCGATGGCTACACCTTC. This gives the protein CASSSTGGDGYTF.

The chain carries TRBV2 and TRBJ1-5, with D hard to call. V lost 1 base and J 6 bases, leaving 19 bases between the germline ends. This CDR3 is built from 17 residues. Germline loops: CDR1 SNHLY, CDR2 FYNNEI. In DNA form, the CDR3 reads TGTGCCAGCAGTGAAGAGGAAGGAAGTGTTGGCAGTCAGCCCCAGCATTTT. Translated, it gives CASSEEEGSVGSQPQHF.

This sequence joins TRBV3-1 (or the pseudogene TRBV3-2) and TRBJ1-2; D is unclear. CDR1 and CDR2 from the germline V gene are LGHDT and YNNKEL (reference sequence). Trimming shortened V by 1 base and J by 3 bases, and 12 bases separated the two germline ends. The CDR3 runs to 15 residues. CDR3 in DNA: TGTGCCAGCAGCCAAGGGCCCAGGCTCGACTATGGCTACACCTTC. This sequence encodes CASSQGPRLDYGYTF.

This clone was seen a few times. The V call is TRBV13, the J call TRBJ1-1; 9 bases line up with TRBD1. J was trimmed by 4 bases and V by 5 bases; bases with no gene match: 8. The CDR3 extends over 15 amino acids. Germline V lookup: CDR1 PRHDT, CDR2 FYEKMQ (reference sequence). The CDR3 protein is CASSLDRGAGTEAFF. The CDR3 bases are TGTGCCAGCAGCCTTGACAGGGGGGCGGGCACTGAAGCTTTCTTT.

This chain connects TRBV18 to TRBJ2-5; 10 nucleotides agree with TRBD2. The ends lost 2 bases at V and 4 bases at J; junction bases unmatched: 4. The CDR3 has 15 amino acids. Germline lookup yields CDR1 KGHSH and CDR2 LQKENI. The CDR3, as DNA: TGTGCCAGCTCACCAACGGGACTAGCGAGAGAGACCCAGTACTTC. As protein: CASSPTGLARETQYF. Using reference TRBV18 and TRBJ2-5 for the parts outside the CDR3, the full variable domain is NAGVMQNPRHLVRRRGQEARLRCSPMKGHSHVYWYRQLPEEGLKFMVYLQKENIIDESGMPKERFSAEFPKEGPSILRIQQVVRGDSAAYFCASSPTGLARETQYFGPGTRLLVL.

This rearrangement joins TRBV7-6 to TRBJ1-5; D is undetermined. V was cut by 5 bases and J by 0 bases, with 11 bases left in between. Germline CDR1 SGHVS, CDR2 FNYEAQ. CDR3 size: 15 residues. The CDR3 sequence is CASSPGPYSNQPQHF. In DNA form, the CDR3 reads TGTGCCAGCAGCCCCGGCCCATATAGCAATCAGCCCCAGCATTTT.

The gene calls are TRBV7-9 and TRBJ2-1; 13 positions match TRBD2. V shed 4 bases, J shed 3 bases, and the junction held 6 bases outside the gene matches. Germline assignment: CDR1 SEHNR and CDR2 FQNEAQ (reference sequence). This CDR3 spans 17 amino acids. The CDR3 region has the DNA TGTGCCAGCAGCTCCGGGACTAGCGGGATGCTCTACAATGAGCAGTTCTTC. Its translation is CASSSGTSGMLYNEQFF. The complete variable domain, with remaining parts taken from reference TRBV7-9 and TRBJ2-1, reads DTGVSQNPRHKITKRGQNVTFRCDPISEHNRLYWYRQTLGQGPEFLTYFQNEAQLEKSRLLSDRFSAERPKGSFSTLEIQRTEQGDSAMYLCASSSGTSGMLYNEQFFGPGTRLTVL.

The J gene is TRBJ2-7, the V gene TRBV6-5, with 13 bases fitting TRBD2. CDR3 length: 15 residues. Germline V gene data show CDR1 as MNHEY and CDR2 as SVGAGI. Trimming removed 7 bases from V and 6 bases from J; junction bases left unmatched: 9. The CDR3 loop is CASTPGLAGVSEQYF. The CDR3 DNA is TGTGCCAGCACTCCAGGACTAGCGGGAGTTTCCGAGCAGTACTTC.

The J gene is TRBJ2-7, the V gene TRBV7-8; no definite D call. The V and J ends lost 4 bases and 0 bases respectively, with 13 bases between them. Germline V gene lookup returns CDR1 SGHVS and CDR2 FQNEAQ. The CDR3 loop spans 15 amino acids. The chain's CDR3 is CASSSSVGYSYEQYF. The CDR3 region has the DNA TGTGCCAGCAGCTCGAGCGTCGGATACTCCTACGAGCAGTACTTC.

The gene calls are TRBV7-2 and TRBJ1-5; the D is unclear. Per the germline V gene, CDR1 is SGHTA and CDR2 is FQGNSA. The V gene lost 1 base and the J gene lost 7 bases, with 8 bases spanning the gap. CDR3 length equals 13 residues. The CDR3, as DNA: TGTGCCAGCAGCTTAGACGGAAGACAGCCCCAGCATTTT. This sequence encodes CASSLDGRQPQHF. Together with reference TRBV7-2 and TRBJ1-5, the CDR3 gives the full variable domain: GAGVSQSPSNKVTEKGKDVELRCDPISGHTALYWYRQSLGQGLEFLIYFQGNSAPDKSGLPSDRFSAERTGGSVSTLTIQRTQQEDSAVYLCASSLDGRQPQHFGDGTRLSIL.

The chain uses TRBV7-8 and TRBJ1-4; TRBD1 agrees at 7 bases. From germline, CDR1 is SGHVS and CDR2 FQNEAQ. The CDR3 is 16 residues long. V dropped 5 bases and J dropped 3; count of bases not matched to a gene: 9. The CDR3 protein is CASSIIVRGPNEKLFF. The DNA of the CDR3 is TGTGCCAGCAGCATTATCGTGAGGGGGCCTAATGAAAAACTGTTTTTT.

This rearrangement joins TRBV7-8 to TRBJ2-1, with 12 bases matching TRBD1. Germline V gene lookup returns CDR1 SGHVS and CDR2 FQNEAQ. J was trimmed by 15 bases and V by 3 bases; bases with no gene match: 18. The CDR3 covers 17 residues. CDR3 region: CASSLSSGTGGADIRFF. The CDR3 nucleotides are TGTGCCAGCAGCTTGTCTTCGGGGACAGGGGGCGCGGATATCAGGTTCTTC.

V usage is TRBV28 and J usage is TRBJ2-3, with TRBD2 matching over 14 bases. V trimming: 7 bases; J trimming: 1 base; junction bases outside the gene matches: 13. Germline V lookup: CDR1 MDHEN, CDR2 SYDVKM. The CDR3 is made up of 19 amino acids. The CDR3, as DNA: TGTGCCAGCACCCCTATTTTGACTAGCGGGAGGGTGGGCACAGATACGCAGTATTTT. The encoded protein is CASTPILTSGRVGTDTQYF.

With regard to this clone: The sample contains more than one DNA sequence encoding this CDR3. The J gene is TRBJ1-5, the V gene TRBV6-5; possibly TRBD1 for D (6 bases). CDR1 and CDR2 (germline): MNHEY, SVGAGI. V was cut by 4 bases and J by 4 bases, with 14 bases left in between. This CDR3 is built from 15 residues. As DNA, the CDR3 is TGTGCCAGCAGTTTAAAGGGGCAGGGGAATCAGCCCCAGCATTTT. Amino acid sequence: CASSLKGQGNQPQHF.

The rearrangement links TRBV11-1 to TRBJ2-3; unclear D gene. V was pared by 1 base and J by 2 bases, with 10 bases between. The germline CDR1 and CDR2 sequences are SGHAT and FQDESV (reference sequence). The CDR3 extends over 15 amino acids. This chain's CDR3 is CASSLGAVPTDTQYF. The CDR3, as DNA: TGTGCCAGCAGCTTAGGAGCTGTTCCCACAGATACGCAGTATTTT.

The chain employs TRBV28 and TRBJ1-2; TRBD1 matches 8 bases. The CDR3 spans 15 residues. V lost 7 bases to trimming and J lost 8 bases; unmatched junction nucleotides: 15. CDR1 and CDR2 from the germline V gene are MDHEN and SYDVKM. CDR3 nucleotide sequence: TGTGCCAGCAACTCCGGACAGGGTGATATATGGGGCTACACCTTC. As protein: CASNSGQGDIWGYTF.

For the CDR3, the DNA is TGTGCCAGCAGCTTAGGGGCCATGAGCAATCAGCCCCAGCATTTT. Protein: CASSLGAMSNQPQHF. This chain connects TRBV7-2 to TRBJ1-5; D gene uncertain. The germline V and J ends were trimmed by 1 base and 1 base, with 8 bases remaining between them. Germline assignment: CDR1 SGHTA and CDR2 FQGNSA. The CDR3 spans 15 residues.

The chain combines TRBV30 with TRBJ2-1; unclear D gene. Trimming pared 2 bases from V and 0 bases from J, leaving 14 bases between. The CDR3 runs to 16 residues. From germline, CDR1 is GTSNPN and CDR2 SVGIG (reference sequence). CDR3 sequence: CAWSLKRGLSYNEQFF. The CDR3 coding sequence is TGTGCCTGGAGTCTAAAACGCGGCCTCTCCTACAATGAGCAGTTCTTC. Using reference TRBV30 and TRBJ2-1 for the parts outside the CDR3, the full variable domain is SQTIHQWPATLVQPVGSPLSLECTVEGTSNPNLYWYRQAAGRGLQLLFYSVGIGQISSEVPQNLSASRPQDRQFILSSKKLLLSDSGFYLCAWSLKRGLSYNEQFFGPGTRLTVL.

The chain is built from TRBV6-7 and TRBJ2-5; weak D call: TRBD1 (6 bases). TRBV6-7 is filed as an ORF, its function uncertain. Trimming left V 7 bases short and J 1 base short, with 13 bases between. This CDR3 contains 14 residues. The CDR3 reads CASTPGHVQETQYF. CDR3 nucleotide sequence: TGTGCCAGCACTCCGGGACATGTCCAAGAGACCCAGTACTTC.

This chain connects TRBV7-3 to TRBJ2-5; a possible D gene is TRBD2 (6 bases). V shed 2 bases and J shed 4 bases, with 8 bases lying between them. Looked up from germline, CDR1 is SGHTA and CDR2 is FQGTGA. The CDR3 is made up of 13 amino acids. The DNA for the CDR3 is TGTGCCAGCAGCTTATCGGGGGTAGAGACCCAGTACTTC. This gives the protein CASSLSGVETQYF.

The rearrangement joins TRBV29-1 to TRBJ2-2; D call uncertain. Per germline, CDR1 SQVTM and CDR2 ANQGSEA. The CDR3 consists of 12 residues. V was shortened by 2 bases and J by 5 bases, with 6 bases between the two germline ends. CDR3 DNA: TGCAGCGTTGAAAGGGATACCGGGGAGCTGTTTTTT. It yields the protein CSVERDTGELFF.

CDR3 loop: CASGIPLLAGITDTQYF. Written as DNA, the CDR3 is TGTGCCAGCGGAATACCCCTACTAGCGGGAATCACAGATACGCAGTATTTT. This chain uses TRBV27 with TRBJ2-3; 10 positions agree with TRBD2. V lost 8 bases, J lost 2 bases, and 13 bases stayed unmatched. The CDR3 covers 17 residues. Per the germline V gene, CDR1 is MNHEY and CDR2 is SMNVEV (reference sequence).

Concerning this clone itself: The conserved phenylalanine or tryptophan normally closing the CDR3 is absent here, so this likely arose from a read error. Because the CDR3's place on the DNA is in doubt, the DNA is left out and the CDR3 is given as listed by TCRdb. The J gene is TRBJ2-7, the V gene TRBV29-1; the table calls TRBD1, which could not be checked here. Germline lookup yields CDR1 SQVTM and CDR2 ANQGSEA. The CDR3 is 9 residues long, ends included. This CDR3 reads CSVLRDSLS.

V gene TRBV19 combines with J gene TRBJ2-7; tentative D call: TRBD2 (6 bases). V lost 8 bases and J lost 3, with 11 bases in between. The CDR3 is 12 amino acids. Per germline, CDR1 LNHDA and CDR2 SQIVND (reference sequence). The DNA for the CDR3 is TGTGCCAGTCGGGGGTCGGACTACGAGCAGTACTTC. The encoded protein is CASRGSDYEQYF.

V is TRBV6-1 and J is TRBJ1-1; tentatively, D is TRBD1 (6 bases). V lost 0 bases and J 1 base, leaving 12 bases between the germline ends. This CDR3 is 16 amino acids long. The germline V gene encodes CDR1 MNHNS and CDR2 SASEGT. The CDR3 spells CASSEAGYRANTEAFF. The CDR3 region has the DNA TGTGCCAGCAGTGAAGCGGGTTACAGGGCGAACACTGAAGCTTTCTTT.

This clone was counted a single time. The V call is TRBV12-5, the J call TRBJ1-5, with D perhaps matching TRBD1 (5 bases). V was pared by 5 bases and J by 3 bases, with 14 bases between. The CDR3 covers 15 residues. Per the germline V gene, CDR1 is LGHNT and CDR2 is FRNRAP. CDR3 sequence (DNA): TGTGCTAGTGGTCTCGACAGTTCCCACAATCAGCCCCAGCATTTT. Its translation: CASGLDSSHNQPQHF.

This chain uses TRBV7-9 with TRBJ1-2; a weak D match, TRBD1 (6 bases). CDR1 SEHNR and CDR2 FQNEAQ come from the germline V gene (reference sequence). CDR3 size: 18 residues. Trimming removed 5 bases at V and 1 base at J, with 23 bases between. The CDR3 region is CASSPLGDRPRINYGYTF. The CDR3 DNA reads as TGTGCCAGCAGCCCCCTAGGTGACAGGCCTCGGATTAACTATGGCTACACCTTC.